Shown below are 22 T cell receptor beta chains from a single sample sequenced in a study of cytomegalovirus exposure and HLA in healthy donors. The PCR used 60 Vbeta and 13 Jbeta primers. The protocol was immunoSEQ multiplex PCR, while the TCRdb copy is restricted to in-frame clones and leaves out a portion. The sample has approximately 120,000 clones, around 78% seen once; the top ten hold more than 3%. The sample taken for sequencing was PBMCs. The origin of the receptors is a man aged 40-55 years in good health and CMV-seronegative.

The rearrangement joins TRBV4-3 to TRBJ1-2; D possibly corresponds to TRBD1 (6 bases). Trimming removed 4 bases at V and 2 bases at J, with 17 bases between. The germline V gene encodes CDR1 LGHNA and CDR2 YSLEER. The CDR3 spans 16 residues. CDR3 DNA: TGCGCCAGCAGCCGGGCCCCCGGGGGGCGGAACTATGGCTACACCTTC. As protein: CASSRAPGGRNYGYTF.

The chain uses TRBV4-1 and TRBJ2-2; no reliable D call. V lost 1 base and J lost 2, with 8 bases in between. CDR1 is MGHRA, CDR2 YSYEKL, per germline. This CDR3 comprises 15 residues. The CDR3 region is CASSQVSSNTGELFF. CDR3 coding DNA: TGCGCCAGCAGCCAAGTCTCCAGTAACACCGGGGAGCTGTTTTTT.

In this sample, this clone turned up once. The chain links TRBV2 to TRBJ1-1; TRBD1 matches at 9 bases. The CDR3 spans 13 residues. Looked up from germline, CDR1 is SNHLY and CDR2 is FYNNEI. With 8 bases clipped from V and 5 bases from J, the junction kept 6 bases outside the gene matches. CDR3 loop: CASSGQGRTEAFF. The CDR3 DNA is TGTGCCAGCTCAGGACAGGGGAGGACTGAAGCTTTCTTT.

This CDR3 reads CASSQDGDSEAFF. In nucleotides, the CDR3 is TGCGCCAGCAGCCAAGATGGGGACAGTGAAGCTTTCTTT. This chain joins TRBV4-1 and TRBJ1-1, with 7 bases aligning to TRBD1. After removal of 0 bases from V and 7 bases from J, the junction contained 2 bases not matched to a gene. Germline-derived CDR1 and CDR2 are MGHRA and YSYEKL. The length of the CDR3 is 13 residues.

The chain is built from TRBV5-1 and TRBJ1-1; no clear D gene. The V gene lost 4 bases and the J gene lost 2 bases, with 9 bases spanning the gap. This CDR3 is built from 13 residues. Germline loops: CDR1 SGHRS, CDR2 YFSETQ. DNA for the CDR3: TGCGCCAGCAGCATACAACGAAACACTGAAGCTTTCTTT. Translated, it gives CASSIQRNTEAFF.

The rearrangement uses TRBV14 and TRBJ1-2, with 7 bases identical to TRBD1. Losses at the gene ends were 5 bases for V and 2 bases for J; bases not matched to a gene: 8. Per germline, CDR1 SGHDN and CDR2 FVKESK. CDR3 size: 15 residues. Written as DNA, the CDR3 is TGTGCCAGCAGCACCCTAGGAGGGGGCAACTATGGCTACACCTTC. Translated, it gives CASSTLGGGNYGYTF.

The V call is TRBV4-3, the J call TRBJ2-7; 7 positions match TRBD2. After removal of 0 bases from V and 0 bases from J, the junction contained 8 bases not matched to a gene. Germline CDR1 and CDR2: LGHNA and YSLEER. CDR3 length equals 17 residues. The CDR3 loop is CASSQDRESGDSYEQYF. CDR3 nucleotides: TGCGCCAGCAGCCAAGATAGGGAAAGCGGGGACTCCTACGAGCAGTACTTC.

The V gene is TRBV15, the J gene TRBJ1-1; D gene uncertain. The CDR3 is 12 amino acids. Between the trimmed V and J ends, which lost 3 bases and 11 bases, there was a span of 13 bases. CDR1 and CDR2 (germline): LNHNV, YYDKDF (reference sequence). CDR3 sequence reads: CATSRWVNGAFF. The CDR3 DNA sequence: TGTGCCACCAGCAGGTGGGTGAACGGGGCTTTCTTT. The full variable domain, rest sourced from reference TRBV15 and TRBJ1-1, is DAMVIQNPRYQVTQFGKPVTLSCSQTLNHNVMYWYQQKSSQAPKLLFHYYDKDFNNEADTPDNFQSRRPNTSFCFLDIRSPGLGDTAMYLCATSRWVNGAFFGQGTRLTVV.

This chain joins TRBV15 and TRBJ1-2; D might be TRBD1 (6 bases). V was shortened by 3 bases and J by 8 bases, with 16 bases between the two germline ends. The germline gives CDR1 LNHNV, CDR2 YYDKDF (reference sequence). The CDR3 consists of 14 residues. The CDR3 DNA sequence: TGTGCCACCAGCAGCCTAAACAGGGAAGGAGGCTACACCTTC. It is translated as CATSSLNREGGYTF.

As regards this clone: At one end the junction does not follow the germline gene, possibly because of a read error. V usage is TRBV7-7 and J usage is TRBJ2-5; 10 bases are a match to TRBD1. This CDR3 spans 15 amino acids. Germline V gene lookup returns CDR1 SSHAT and CDR2 FNYEAQ (reference sequence). The chain's CDR3 is CASSSRDRGFETQYF. The DNA of the CDR3 is TGTGCTAGCAGCTCCCGGGACAGGGGATTCGAGACCCAGTACTTC.

The gene calls are TRBV27 and TRBJ2-1; D not resolved. With 6 bases removed from V and 7 bases from J, the gap between germline ends came to 10 bases. This CDR3 is 12 amino acids long. The V gene's germline CDR1 is MNHEY and CDR2 SMNVEV (reference sequence). This CDR3 reads CASSVIGNEQFF. The CDR3, as DNA: TGTGCCAGCAGCGTTATCGGGAATGAGCAGTTCTTC.

Only a few counts were recorded for this clone. This rearrangement joins TRBV6-5 to TRBJ2-7; TRBD2 is a possible D gene (7 bases). The V and J ends lost 5 bases and 5 bases respectively, with 22 bases between them. The CDR3 length is 16 residues. Per the germline V gene, CDR1 is MNHEY and CDR2 is SVGAGI. The CDR3 DNA follows: TGTGCCAGCAGTAACTGGGGGGGCAGCGTTCGCCACGAGCAGTACTTC. Translated: CASSNWGGSVRHEQYF.

The chain employs TRBV6-5 and TRBJ2-7; 7 bases map to TRBD1. CDR1 and CDR2 (germline): MNHEY, SVGAGI. After removal of 7 bases from V and 3 bases from J, the junction contained 9 bases not matched to a gene. CDR3 length: 14 residues. CDR3 in DNA: TGTGCCAGCAACACAAGGGGACAGAGCTACGAGCAGTACTTC. Protein product: CASNTRGQSYEQYF.

This sequence joins TRBV27 and TRBJ1-1; D unresolved. Germline lookup yields CDR1 MNHEY and CDR2 SMNVEV (reference sequence). The ends were cut back, 3 bases at V and 4 bases at J, with 15 bases in the middle. This CDR3 has 15 amino acids. CDR3 nucleotides: TGTGCCAGCAGTTTCTCCATCCGTTGGAGCACTGAAGCTTTCTTT. Its protein product is CASSFSIRWSTEAFF.

V gene TRBV21-1 combines with J gene TRBJ1-2; the table's TRBD1 call for D was not verified on the DNA. TRBV21-1 is annotated as a pseudogene. There are 15 residues in the CDR3. CDR3 sequence reads: CASSLRGRAHYGYTF. In nucleotides, the CDR3 is TGTGCCAGCAGCCTTAGGGGCCGGGCCCACTATGGCTACACCTTC.

V usage is TRBV19 and J usage is TRBJ2-1, with D perhaps TRBD2 (5 bases). This CDR3 is 13 amino acids long. Germline V gene data show CDR1 as LNHDA and CDR2 as SQIVND (reference sequence). Trimming stripped 9 bases from V and 4 bases from J, with 13 bases between. The CDR3 reads CASKKTGYNEQFF. The CDR3 DNA reads as TGTGCCAGCAAAAAGACGGGGTACAATGAGCAGTTCTTC. Complete variable domain (other parts from reference TRBV19 and TRBJ2-1): DGGITQSPKYLFRKEGQNVTLSCEQNLNHDAMYWYRQDPGQGLRLIYYSQIVNDFQKGDIAEGYSVSREKKESFPLTVTSAQKNPTAFYLCASKKTGYNEQFFGPGTRLTVL.

The J gene is TRBJ1-5, the V gene TRBV18; 8 nucleotides line up with TRBD1. The CDR3 is made up of 14 amino acids. J lost 6 bases, V lost 4 bases, and 5 bases had no gene match. Germline V gives CDR1 KGHSH, CDR2 LQKENI. DNA for the CDR3: TGTGCCAGCTCACACGGACAGGGAACTCAGCCCCAGCATTTT. This translates into CASSHGQGTQPQHF.

The chain uses TRBV10-3 and TRBJ2-5; TRBD1 matches at 7 bases. Germline V CDR1 and CDR2: ENHRY, SYGVKD. Germline trimming cut 7 bases from V and 9 bases from J; bases unmatched to any gene: 11. The CDR3 runs 13 residues. CDR3 protein: CAIKPTGERAQYF. CDR3 DNA sequence: TGTGCCATCAAACCAACAGGGGAACGGGCCCAGTACTTC.

The chain is built from TRBV7-2 and TRBJ2-3, with 9 bases lining up with TRBD1. V lost 3 bases, J lost 2 bases, and 9 bases stayed unmatched. Germline V CDR1 and CDR2: SGHTA, FQGNSA. The CDR3 is 17 amino acids. CDR3 nucleotides: TGTGCCAGCAGCTTGCCGGGACAGGGATCCTTCACAGATACGCAGTATTTT. This gives the protein CASSLPGQGSFTDTQYF.

This CDR3 is CASSIGSFSPYEQYF. CDR3 DNA: TGTGCCAGTAGTATAGGCAGTTTTAGCCCCTACGAGCAGTACTTC. The V call is TRBV19, the J call TRBJ2-7; D unclear. The germline gives CDR1 LNHDA, CDR2 SQIVND (reference sequence). CDR3 length: 15 residues. V lost 1 base and J 2 bases, leaving 12 bases between the germline ends.

The chain combines TRBV11-3 with TRBJ2-7, with TRBD2 matching over 8 bases. The CDR3 is 15 residues long. CDR1 and CDR2 from the germline V gene are SGHNT and YENEEA. Trimming took 5 bases from V and 2 from J; bases not matched to a gene: 8. The CDR3 loop is CASSVRGGSPYEQYF. In DNA, the CDR3 is TGTGCCAGCAGCGTTCGGGGGGGCAGTCCCTACGAGCAGTACTTC. The full variable domain, its missing parts supplied by reference TRBV11-3 and TRBJ2-7, is EAGVVQSPRYKIIEKKQPVAFWCNPISGHNTLYWYLQNLGQGPELLIRYENEEAVDDSQLPKDRFSAERLKGVDSTLKIQPAELGDSAVYLCASSVRGGSPYEQYFGPGTRLTVT.

The chain uses TRBV11-2 and TRBJ1-3; the D is unclear. The germline V gene has CDR1 SGHAT and CDR2 FQNNGV. Between the trimmed V and J ends, which lost 3 bases and 7 bases, there was a span of 13 bases. The CDR3 length is 14 residues. DNA of the CDR3: TGTGCCAGCAGCTTCGCGGTTTTCTGGAACACCATATATTTT. Its translation is CASSFAVFWNTIYF.